Sequencing of this TCR beta chain was carried out in a study of blood T cell repertoires in COVID-19. The wider study: Samples taken during acute and convalescent COVID-19 were collected in the United States, Italy and Spain. PBMCs, B-cell-depleted T cells, or T cells were the source of the cDNA or gDNA that made up the material.

This CDR3 is 15 amino acids long. Per the germline V gene, CDR1 is MNHEY and CDR2 is SMNVEV (reference sequence). The germline V and J ends were trimmed by 1 base and 7 bases, with 13 bases remaining between them. In the original workflow: Estimation of nucleated cell counts was performed using reference gene primer amplification. Here immunoSEQ multiplex PCR was the method, and the copy in TCRdb shows in-frame clones only, minus some. D and trimming were read from the DNA, whereas the V and J calls and clone size are those reported in that table. The repertoire holds more than 200,000 clones, with roughly 90% as singletons.

V is TRBV27 and J is TRBJ1-4, with D tentatively TRBD1 (5 bases). Specimen: peripheral blood. The receptor comes from a human donor in a cohort sampled during active COVID-19. The CDR3 loop is CASSLFRVGGEKLFF. The CDR3 nucleotides are TGTGCCAGCAGTTTATTCAGGGTGGGGGGTGAAAAACTGTTTTTT.